Listed below are T cell receptor beta chains from one sample, sequenced in a study of shared clonotypes between healthy human individuals. TCRdb keeps only in-frame clones here, not all; method: immunoSEQ multiplex PCR. The sample carries 1.5 million to 2.5 million clones, approximately 94% recorded once. The sequencing input was naive CD8+ T cells sorted from blood. These receptor sequences come from a young man in good health. Both conserved end residues are trimmed from each CDR3. Fields, in order: V gene, clone size, J gene, CDR3 protein. Size is omitted from some rows. Given values are once, few, many or a class for expanded clones.

v_call: TRBV23-1
clone_size: .
j_call: TRBJ1-2
cdr3_aa: ASSQGARQVRGFT

v_call: TRBV29-1
clone_size: .
j_call: TRBJ1-1
cdr3_aa: SASVGAAVNTEAF

v_call: TRBV27
clone_size: .
j_call: TRBJ2-7
cdr3_aa: ASSLSSGGGGYEQY

v_call: TRBV11-2
clone_size: .
j_call: TRBJ2-7
cdr3_aa: ASSGIYGTSGVYEQY

v_call: TRBV4-3
clone_size: .
j_call: TRBJ2-7
cdr3_aa: ASSSDRVEQY

v_call: TRBV7-8
clone_size: .
j_call: TRBJ2-1
cdr3_aa: ASSSLLYLAGGYNEQF

v_call: TRBV27
clone_size: .
j_call: TRBJ2-5
cdr3_aa: ASSARDRERETQY

v_call: TRBV6-5
clone_size: .
j_call: TRBJ1-2
cdr3_aa: ASNSGLLLDGYT

v_call: TRBV4-1
clone_size: once
j_call: TRBJ2-7
cdr3_aa: ASSQGGEALEQY

v_call: TRBV5-8
clone_size: .
j_call: TRBJ2-7
cdr3_aa: ASSLGQAPD

v_call: TRBV6-5
clone_size: .
j_call: TRBJ2-3
cdr3_aa: ASSYSSAGAADTQY

v_call: TRBV27
clone_size: .
j_call: TRBJ2-7
cdr3_aa: ASSLRGPTYEQY

v_call: TRBV5-6
clone_size: .
j_call: TRBJ2-5
cdr3_aa: ASSMSVSGVETQY

v_call: TRBV7-9
clone_size: .
j_call: TRBJ2-7
cdr3_aa: ASSIRTGDEQY

v_call: TRBV1
clone_size: .
j_call: TRBJ2-1
cdr3_aa: TSSQENRRGPSYNEQF

v_call: TRBV5-6
clone_size: .
j_call: TRBJ1-1
cdr3_aa: ASSLIRTEAF

v_call: TRBV13
clone_size: .
j_call: TRBJ2-7
cdr3_aa: ASSSDRARASYEQY

v_call: TRBV30
clone_size: .
j_call: TRBJ2-7
cdr3_aa: ASGGVHYEQY

v_call: TRBV5-5
clone_size: .
j_call: TRBJ2-2
cdr3_aa: ASSEDLQGFGELF

v_call: TRBV28
clone_size: .
j_call: TRBJ2-3
cdr3_aa: ASSAPRTSGEDTQY

v_call: TRBV4-1
clone_size: .
j_call: TRBJ1-2
cdr3_aa: ASSQDFGGGDGYT

v_call: TRBV28
clone_size: .
j_call: TRBJ1-1
cdr3_aa: ASSLWDSGALNTEAF

v_call: TRBV6-5
clone_size: .
j_call: TRBJ1-1
cdr3_aa: ASSYAEGRTEAF

v_call: TRBV5-5
clone_size: few
j_call: TRBJ1-1
cdr3_aa: ASSSYSQGGNTEAF

v_call: TRBV2
clone_size: .
j_call: TRBJ2-7
cdr3_aa: ASGLAGVEQY

v_call: TRBV14
clone_size: once
j_call: TRBJ2-5
cdr3_aa: ASSPETSGSPFRETQY

v_call: TRBV4-3
clone_size: .
j_call: TRBJ2-1
cdr3_aa: ASSQDGAGGDEQF

v_call: TRBV9
clone_size: .
j_call: TRBJ2-3
cdr3_aa: ASSALRQVDTQY

v_call: TRBV5-6
clone_size: .
j_call: TRBJ2-3
cdr3_aa: ASSLGGVPDTQY

v_call: TRBV19
clone_size: .
j_call: TRBJ1-2
cdr3_aa: ASSITFEGGYT

v_call: TRBV9
clone_size: .
j_call: TRBJ2-2
cdr3_aa: ASSEITTGELF

v_call: TRBV9
clone_size: .
j_call: TRBJ2-7
cdr3_aa: ASSVGDSMHEQY

v_call: TRBV6-5
clone_size: .
j_call: TRBJ2-2
cdr3_aa: ASSYSTETGELF

v_call: TRBV25-1
clone_size: once
j_call: TRBJ1-1
cdr3_aa: ASTAYRDLNTEAF

v_call: TRBV29-1
clone_size: .
j_call: TRBJ2-7
cdr3_aa: SVLLAGDNLYEQY

v_call: TRBV5-8
clone_size: .
j_call: TRBJ1-5
cdr3_aa: ASSLPGVNGNQPQH

v_call: TRBV5-1
clone_size: .
j_call: TRBJ1-2
cdr3_aa: ASGGTGDLNGYT

v_call: TRBV27
clone_size: .
j_call: TRBJ2-1
cdr3_aa: ASSFAGAGTEDNEQF

v_call: TRBV9
clone_size: .
j_call: TRBJ1-5
cdr3_aa: ASSVGLSNQPQH

v_call: TRBV5-7
clone_size: .
j_call: TRBJ1-5
cdr3_aa: ASSFNRGSNQPQH

v_call: TRBV15
clone_size: few
j_call: TRBJ2-3
cdr3_aa: ATNLDRVGEDTQY

v_call: TRBV30
clone_size: once
j_call: TRBJ2-5
cdr3_aa: AWSVLGQVAQETQY

v_call: TRBV11-2
clone_size: .
j_call: TRBJ2-7
cdr3_aa: ASSLAAVYEQY

v_call: TRBV4-3
clone_size: .
j_call: TRBJ2-1
cdr3_aa: ASSQGFPEIAYNEQF